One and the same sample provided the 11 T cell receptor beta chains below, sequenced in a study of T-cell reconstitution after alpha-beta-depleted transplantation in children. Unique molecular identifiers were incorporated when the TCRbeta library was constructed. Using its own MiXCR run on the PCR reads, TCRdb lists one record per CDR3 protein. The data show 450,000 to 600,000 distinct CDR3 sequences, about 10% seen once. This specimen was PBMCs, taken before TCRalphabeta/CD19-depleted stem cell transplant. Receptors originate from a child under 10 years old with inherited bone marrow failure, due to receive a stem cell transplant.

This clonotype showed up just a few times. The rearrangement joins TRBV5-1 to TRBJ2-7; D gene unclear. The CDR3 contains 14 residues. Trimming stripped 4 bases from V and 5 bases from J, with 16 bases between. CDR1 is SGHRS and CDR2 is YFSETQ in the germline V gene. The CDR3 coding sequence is TGCGCCAGCAGCAAGCAAGAGTGGATCGACGAGCAGTACTTC. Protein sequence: CASSKQEWIDEQYF.

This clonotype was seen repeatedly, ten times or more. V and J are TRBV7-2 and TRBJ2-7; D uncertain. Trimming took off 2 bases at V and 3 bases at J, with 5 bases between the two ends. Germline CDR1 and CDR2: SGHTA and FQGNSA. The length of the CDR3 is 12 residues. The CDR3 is CASSLTHYEQYF. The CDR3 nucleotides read TGTGCCAGCAGCTTAACCCACTACGAGCAGTACTTC. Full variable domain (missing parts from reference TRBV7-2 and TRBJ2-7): GAGVSQSPSNKVTEKGKDVELRCDPISGHTALYWYRQSLGQGLEFLIYFQGNSAPDKSGLPSDRFSAERTGGSVSTLTIQRTQQEDSAVYLCASSLTHYEQYFGPGTRLTVT.

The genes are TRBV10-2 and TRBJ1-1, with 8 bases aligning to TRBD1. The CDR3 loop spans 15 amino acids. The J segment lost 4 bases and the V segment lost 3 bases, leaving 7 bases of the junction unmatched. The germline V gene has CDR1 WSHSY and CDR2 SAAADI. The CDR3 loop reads CASSELTGVGTEAFF. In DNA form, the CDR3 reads TGCGCCAGCAGTGAATTGACAGGGGTTGGCACTGAAGCTTTCTTT.

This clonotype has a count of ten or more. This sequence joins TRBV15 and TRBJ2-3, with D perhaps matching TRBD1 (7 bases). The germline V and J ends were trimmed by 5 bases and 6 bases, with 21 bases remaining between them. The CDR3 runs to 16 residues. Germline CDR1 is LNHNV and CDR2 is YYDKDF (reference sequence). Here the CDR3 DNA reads TGTGCCACCAGCGAGGGGCAGGGGGAGGTTGTGGATACGCAGTATTTT. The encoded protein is CATSEGQGEVVDTQYF.

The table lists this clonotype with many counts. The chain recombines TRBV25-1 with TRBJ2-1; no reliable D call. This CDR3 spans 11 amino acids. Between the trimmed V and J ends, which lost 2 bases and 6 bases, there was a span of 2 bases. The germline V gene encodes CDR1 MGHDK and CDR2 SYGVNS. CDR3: CASSEVNEQFF. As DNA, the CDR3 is TGTGCCAGCAGTGAAGTCAATGAGCAGTTCTTC.

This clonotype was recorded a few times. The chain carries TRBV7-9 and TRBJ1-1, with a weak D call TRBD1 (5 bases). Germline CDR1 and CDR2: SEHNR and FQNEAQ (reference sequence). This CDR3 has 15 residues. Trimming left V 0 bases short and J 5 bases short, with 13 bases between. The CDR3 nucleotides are TGTGCCAGCAGCTTAGCGAGGGGAAGGTTGACTGAAGCTTTCTTT. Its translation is CASSLARGRLTEAFF.

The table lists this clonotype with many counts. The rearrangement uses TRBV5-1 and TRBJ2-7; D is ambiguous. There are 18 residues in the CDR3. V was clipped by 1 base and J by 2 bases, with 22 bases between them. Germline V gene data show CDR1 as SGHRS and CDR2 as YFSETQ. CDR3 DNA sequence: TGCGCCAGCAGCTTGTCGTTTCTTGGCGGTGAGAGTCCCTACGAGCAGTACTTC. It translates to CASSLSFLGGESPYEQYF.

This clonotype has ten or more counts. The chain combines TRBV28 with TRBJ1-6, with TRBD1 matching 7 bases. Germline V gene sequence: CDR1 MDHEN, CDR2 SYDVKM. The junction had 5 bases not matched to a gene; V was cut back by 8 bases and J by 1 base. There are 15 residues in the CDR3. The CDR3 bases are TGTGCCAGCCGCAGGGGGTATTCCTATAATTCACCCCTCCACTTT. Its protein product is CASRRGYSYNSPLHF.

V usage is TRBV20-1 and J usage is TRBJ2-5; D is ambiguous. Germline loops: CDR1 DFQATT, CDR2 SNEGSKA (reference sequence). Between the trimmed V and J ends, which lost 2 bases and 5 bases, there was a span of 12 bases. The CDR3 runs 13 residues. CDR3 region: CSARTPVGETQYF. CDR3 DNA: TGCAGTGCTAGAACCCCGGTTGGTGAGACCCAGTACTTC.

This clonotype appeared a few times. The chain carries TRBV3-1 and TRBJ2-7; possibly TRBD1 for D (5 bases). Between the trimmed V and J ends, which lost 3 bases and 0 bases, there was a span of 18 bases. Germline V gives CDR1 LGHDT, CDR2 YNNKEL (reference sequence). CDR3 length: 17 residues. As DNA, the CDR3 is TGTGCCAGCAGCCACCCAAGTGGGGCAGAATTCTCCTACGAGCAGTACTTC. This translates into CASSHPSGAEFSYEQYF.

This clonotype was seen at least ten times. CDR3 sequence: CSARDGAVPSNYGYTF. The CDR3 bases are TGCAGTGCTAGAGATGGGGCGGTTCCCTCTAACTATGGCTACACCTTC. The chain is built from TRBV20-1 and TRBJ1-2; D possibly corresponds to TRBD1 (5 bases). Trimming removed 0 bases from V and 0 bases from J, with 14 bases in between. The CDR3 sequence is 16 residues long. Germline assignment: CDR1 DFQATT and CDR2 SNEGSKA (reference sequence).